The 9 T cell receptor beta chains below come from one sample, sequenced in a study of Ad26.COV2.S vaccination and SARS-CoV-2 variants. Sequenced by immunoSEQ multiplex PCR; TCRdb stores in-frame clones only, minus some. The sample contains some 250,000 clones, 88% of which appear only once. The sample's treatment: around 19 received Ad26.COV2.S at low or high dose, single or two shots; 5 received placebo; per-sample allocation not given. Samples were taken on day 63 after the first vaccine or placebo injection. The starting material was peripheral blood, obtained in a trial of Ad26.COV2.S vaccine versus placebo. Receptors originate from a person between 18 and 60 years old who received the Ad26.COV2.S COVID-19 vaccine or a placebo.

The genes are TRBV11-2 and TRBJ2-7; D tentatively reads TRBD1 or TRBD2 (5 bases each). Trimming took 4 bases from V and 7 from J, leaving 17 bases between them. The CDR3 length is 14 residues. Germline values: CDR1 SGHAT, CDR2 FQNNGV. CDR3 nucleotide sequence: TGTGCCAGCAGCTCCCTGCTAGGGGACGGGGAGCAGTACTTC. Translation gives CASSSLLGDGEQYF.

This sequence joins TRBV2 and TRBJ1-4, with D tentatively TRBD1 (5 bases). The CDR3 runs 12 residues. Germline loops: CDR1 SNHLY, CDR2 FYNNEI. Deletions cut 7 bases from V and 7 bases from J, with 10 bases between. In DNA form, the CDR3 reads TGTGCCAGCACGCAGGGAGGTGAAAAACTGTTTTTT. Protein sequence: CASTQGGEKLFF.

This clone turned up a few times. CDR3 DNA sequence: TGTGCCAGCTCACCACAGGGCGGGTCGGACACTGAAGCTTTCTTT. Its translation is CASSPQGGSDTEAFF. The rearrangement links TRBV18 to TRBJ1-1; D gene uncertain. Germline CDR1 KGHSH, CDR2 LQKENI. The CDR3 is made up of 15 amino acids. The V and J ends lost 1 base and 3 bases respectively, with 12 bases between them.

CDR3 sequence: CASSFTALAYEQYF. The DNA for the CDR3 is TGCGCCAGCAGCTTTACGGCCTTGGCCTACGAGCAGTACTTC. The chain carries TRBV5-1 and TRBJ2-7; D remains ambiguous. The CDR3 contains 14 residues. Germline CDR1 SGHRS, CDR2 YFSETQ. Trimming removed 2 bases at V and 2 bases at J, with 11 bases between.

V is TRBV2 and J is TRBJ1-1; 9 positions match TRBD1. The ends lost 6 bases at V and 3 bases at J; junction bases unmatched: 2. Looked up from germline, CDR1 is SNHLY and CDR2 is FYNNEI. This CDR3 contains 13 residues. In DNA form, the CDR3 reads TGTGCCAGCAGGGGACAGGGTGACACTGAAGCTTTCTTT. This translates into CASRGQGDTEAFF.

This chain links TRBV6-2 or TRBV6-3 with TRBJ2-5, with D tentatively TRBD2 (5 bases). V lost 4 bases to trimming and J lost 0 bases, with 9 bases between them. The V gene's germline CDR1 is MNHEY and CDR2 SVGEGT. The CDR3 spans 14 residues. The CDR3 here is CASSSLDYQETQYF. Written as DNA, the CDR3 is TGTGCCAGCAGTTCCCTGGACTACCAAGAGACCCAGTACTTC.

The V call is TRBV5-5, the J call TRBJ2-1; perhaps TRBD1 as D (6 bases). V was clipped by 6 bases and J by 5 bases, with 18 bases between them. This CDR3 comprises 15 residues. CDR1 is SGHKS and CDR2 is YYEKEE in the germline V gene (reference sequence). This CDR3 reads CASKFPRTDNNEQFF. CDR3 sequence (DNA): TGTGCCAGCAAATTCCCCCGGACAGATAACAATGAGCAGTTCTTC.

The gene calls are TRBV29-1 and TRBJ2-5; D gene ambiguous. The CDR3 contains 11 residues. Germline V gene sequence: CDR1 SQVTM, CDR2 ANQGSEA. V was trimmed by 7 bases and J by 4 bases, leaving 10 bases between them. The CDR3 bases are TGCAGCGCCACGGGTGGAGAGACCCAGTACTTC. It specifies CSATGGETQYF. The full variable domain, in which reference TRBV29-1 and TRBJ2-5 provide the parts outside the CDR3, is SAVISQKPSRDICQRGTSLTIQCQVDSQVTMMFWYRQQPGQSLTLIATANQGSEATYESGFVIDKFPISRPNLTFSTLTVSNMSPEDSSIYLCSATGGETQYFGPGTRLLVL.

The CDR3 loop reads CASSSETGTSNTGELFF. The CDR3 DNA reads as TGTGCCAGCAGCTCCGAGACCGGGACCTCGAACACCGGGGAGCTGTTTTTT. The chain combines TRBV11-2 with TRBJ2-2; the D gene could be TRBD1 or TRBD2 (5 bases each). With 4 bases removed from V and 0 bases from J, the gap between germline ends came to 15 bases. From germline, CDR1 is SGHAT and CDR2 FQNNGV. CDR3 length equals 17 residues.